Listed here are 13 T cell receptor beta chains from one sample, sequenced in a study of T-cell memory formation after mild COVID-19. One entry per CDR3 protein results from TCRdb running MiXCR on the 5' RACE reads. The sample shows 30,000 to 35,000 distinct CDR3 sequences, roughly 20% of them seen only once. The specimen was PBMCs or a T cell subset sorted from them (not recorded which). The receptor source for this set is an adult who had mild COVID-19 (a few samples of this study predate the infection). Cell type and time point are not known.

This clonotype was seen a handful of times. The rearrangement uses TRBV6-1 and TRBJ1-1; 8 positions agree with TRBD1. Germline V CDR1 and CDR2: MNHNS, SASEGT. There are 14 residues in the CDR3. V lost 6 bases to trimming and J lost 4 bases; unmatched junction nucleotides: 7. CDR3 sequence (DNA): TGTGCCAGCAGGGTCTCCGGGACAGGCACTGAAGCTTTCTTT. This encodes CASRVSGTGTEAFF.

This clonotype was seen at least ten times. J is TRBJ1-4 and V is TRBV7-2, with D perhaps matching TRBD1 (6 bases). Germline assignment: CDR1 SGHTA and CDR2 FQGNSA. The CDR3 consists of 15 residues. The V end was cut by 0 bases, the J end by 3 bases, with 8 bases between. CDR3 nucleotide sequence: TGTGCCAGCAGCTTAGCGACAGGCCCTAATGAAAAACTGTTTTTT. Translated, it gives CASSLATGPNEKLFF.

This clonotype came up many times. CDR3 residues: CASSLTSGSDTQYF. CDR3 nucleotide sequence: TGTGCCAGCAGTCTAACTAGCGGGTCAGATACGCAGTATTTT. The chain couples TRBV12-3 or TRBV12-4 to TRBJ2-3; 9 bases agree with TRBD2. J lost 4 bases, V lost 5 bases, and 4 bases had no gene match. The CDR3 length is 14 residues.

The rearrangement links TRBV30 to TRBJ2-7; 10 bases are shared with TRBD1. The ends lost 1 base at V and 6 bases at J; junction bases unmatched: 3. The CDR3 is 13 amino acids. Germline V gene sequence: CDR1 GTSNPN, CDR2 SVGIG (reference sequence). For the CDR3, the DNA is TGTGCCTGGAGTGACGGACAGGGGGTCGAGCAGTACTTC. Translating it yields CAWSDGQGVEQYF.

This clonotype was counted between two and nine times. The rearrangement joins TRBV5-6 to TRBJ2-5, with D possibly matching TRBD2 (5 bases). Germline V gene lookup returns CDR1 SGHDT and CDR2 YYEEEE. CDR3 length: 13 residues. With 0 bases removed from V and 4 bases from J, the gap between germline ends came to 7 bases. The CDR3 loop is CASSLGLIETQYF. The CDR3 DNA reads as TGTGCCAGCAGCTTGGGACTAATAGAGACCCAGTACTTC.

As for this clonotype: This clone may be a read error of a much larger clone one base away. The genes are TRBV9 and TRBJ1-3; D ambiguous. In germline, CDR1 is SGDLS, CDR2 YYNGEE. The CDR3 has 15 amino acids. The chain's CDR3 is CDSSVAGHSGNTIYF. For the CDR3, the DNA is TGTGACAGCAGCGTAGCAGGTCACTCTGGAAACACCATATATTTT.

This clonotype was seen many times. The gene calls are TRBV5-4 and TRBJ2-3; 8 nucleotides match TRBD2. Trimming at V came to 6 bases and at J to 6 bases, leaving 15 bases not matched to a gene. Germline V gene sequence: CDR1 SGHNT, CDR2 YYREEE (reference sequence). This CDR3 is built from 16 residues. The CDR3 loop reads CASTDGRAPGRDTQYF. Written as DNA, the CDR3 is TGTGCCAGCACGGACGGGAGGGCCCCGGGGAGGGATACGCAGTATTTT.

This clonotype appeared many times. The gene calls are TRBV7-9 and TRBJ2-7; TRBD2 matches 8 bases. V shed 7 bases and J 0 bases; nucleotides not matched to a gene: 8. Germline-derived CDR1 and CDR2 are SEHNR and FQNEAQ (reference sequence). This CDR3 has 15 residues. CDR3 sequence: CASKRGSGTSYEQYF. The CDR3 DNA is TGTGCCAGCAAAAGGGGTAGCGGGACCTCCTACGAGCAGTACTTC.

This clonotype showed up many times. The chain has TRBV15 and TRBJ2-3; a possible D gene is TRBD2 (6 bases). This CDR3 region has 15 residues. Trimming left V 5 bases short and J 0 bases short, with 12 bases between. Germline loops: CDR1 LNHNV, CDR2 YYDKDF (reference sequence). CDR3 sequence (DNA): TGTGCCACCAGCCGCGATGGGGGGAGCACAGATACGCAGTATTTT. Translating it yields CATSRDGGSTDTQYF.

This clonotype was seen at least ten times. V and J are TRBV18 and TRBJ1-4; tentatively, D is TRBD1 (5 bases). Trimming shortened V by 3 bases and J by 7 bases, and 15 bases separated the two germline ends. Germline CDR1 is KGHSH and CDR2 is LQKENI. This CDR3 is 15 amino acids long. The CDR3 protein is CASSPLTGRGEKLFF. The CDR3 DNA is TGTGCCAGCTCACCGCTTACGGGAAGGGGTGAAAAACTGTTTTTT.

In its sample, this clonotype was seen many times. The chain carries TRBV5-6 and TRBJ2-3; 11 positions agree with TRBD2. The germline CDR1 and CDR2 sequences are SGHDT and YYEEEE. The junction had 3 bases not matched to a gene; V was cut back by 4 bases and J by 2 bases. The CDR3 is 15 residues long. CDR3 sequence reads: CASSLTSGATDTQYF. The CDR3 DNA reads TGTGCCAGCAGCCTGACTAGCGGGGCCACAGATACGCAGTATTTT.

V is TRBV9 and J is TRBJ1-3; D is ambiguous. The ends were cut back, 2 bases at V and 0 bases at J, with 15 bases in the middle. Germline V gene lookup returns CDR1 SGDLS and CDR2 YYNGEE. This CDR3 spans 17 amino acids. CDR3: CASSVAGSDVSGNTIYF. DNA for the CDR3: TGTGCCAGCAGCGTGGCGGGGTCCGATGTCTCTGGAAACACCATATATTTT.

The table lists this clonotype with many counts. This chain joins TRBV7-2 and TRBJ2-2; no clear D. Germline CDR1 and CDR2: SGHTA and FQGNSA. Deletions cut 0 bases from V and 0 bases from J, with 11 bases between. The CDR3 sequence is 17 residues long. The CDR3 here is CASSLAAAVSNTGELFF. As DNA, the CDR3 is TGTGCCAGCAGCTTAGCGGCGGCGGTCTCGAACACCGGGGAGCTGTTTTTT.